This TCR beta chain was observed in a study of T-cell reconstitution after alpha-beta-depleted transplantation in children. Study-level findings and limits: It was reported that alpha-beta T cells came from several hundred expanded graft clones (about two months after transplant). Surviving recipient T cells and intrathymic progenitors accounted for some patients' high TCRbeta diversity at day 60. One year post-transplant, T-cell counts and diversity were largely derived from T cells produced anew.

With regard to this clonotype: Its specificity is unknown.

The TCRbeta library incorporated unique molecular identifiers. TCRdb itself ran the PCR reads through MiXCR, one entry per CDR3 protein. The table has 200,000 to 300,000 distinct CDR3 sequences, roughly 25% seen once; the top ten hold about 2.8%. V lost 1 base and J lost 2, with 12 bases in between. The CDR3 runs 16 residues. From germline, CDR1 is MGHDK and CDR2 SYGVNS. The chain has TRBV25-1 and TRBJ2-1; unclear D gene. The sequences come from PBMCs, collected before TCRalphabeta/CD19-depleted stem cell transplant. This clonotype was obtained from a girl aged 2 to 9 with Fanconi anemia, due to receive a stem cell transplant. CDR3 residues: CASSELGLLTYNEQFF. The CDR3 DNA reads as TGTGCCAGCAGTGAATTGGGATTACTTACCTACAATGAGCAGTTCTTC.